Shown below are 3 T cell receptor beta chains from a single sample sequenced in a study of blood T cell repertoires in COVID-19. Produced via immunoSEQ multiplex PCR; TCRdb's table is partial and in-frame only. In the table there are hundreds of thousands of clones, over 70% of which are singletons. Sequenced: peripheral blood. The receptors shown here come from a woman aged 50 to 65 with COVID-19, enrolled during active disease.

The chain joins TRBV6-5 to TRBJ2-2; 8 nucleotides agree with TRBD2. Germline-derived CDR1 and CDR2 are MNHEY and SVGAGI. Trimming removed 8 bases from V and 2 bases from J; junction bases left unmatched: 4. CDR3 length equals 14 residues. This chain's CDR3 is CASRLASNTGELFF. The DNA for the CDR3 is TGTGCCAGCCGACTAGCGTCCAACACCGGGGAGCTGTTTTTT.

V usage is TRBV11-2 and J usage is TRBJ1-1; D perhaps matches TRBD1 (5 bases). Trimming shortened V by 5 bases and J by 3 bases, and 13 bases separated the two germline ends. The CDR3 runs to 14 residues. Looked up from germline, CDR1 is SGHAT and CDR2 is FQNNGV. The CDR3 sequence: CASSRNQGYTEAFF. The CDR3 coding sequence is TGTGCCAGCAGCCGCAATCAGGGTTACACTGAAGCTTTCTTT.

The rearrangement links TRBV4-3 to TRBJ2-7; 7 positions agree with TRBD2. Germline-derived CDR1 and CDR2 are LGHNA and YSLEER. V lost 1 base and J lost 0; bases outside the gene matches: 12. CDR3 size: 18 residues. The CDR3 coding sequence is TGCGCCAGCAGCCAAGGGCGGCAAATTGGACTAGACTCCTACGAGCAGTACTTC. Translation: CASSQGRQIGLDSYEQYF.